One and the same sample provided the 10 T cell receptor beta chains below, sequenced in a study of T cell changes during pregnancy in multiple sclerosis. Data came from immunoSEQ multiplex PCR; TCRdb stores just in-frame clones and leaves some out. The table lists approximately 57,000 clones, roughly 90% of them singletons, with around 3.5% in the top ten. The sample here was peripheral blood, taken after pregnancy. These receptors all come from a female donor in good health, enrolled as a control in a pregnancy study.

This chain uses TRBV4-2 with TRBJ2-7; D is unclear. The V and J ends lost 2 bases and 2 bases respectively, with 10 bases between them. Germline CDR1 is LGHNA and CDR2 is YNFKEQ. CDR3 length: 14 residues. CDR3 coding DNA: TGTGCCAGCAGCCAACCAGATGACACCTACGAGCAGTACTTC. Translation gives CASSQPDDTYEQYF.

The chain combines TRBV23-1 with TRBJ2-2; 9 bases map to TRBD1. Being an ORF, TRBV23-1 has a function that is uncertain. The length of the CDR3 is 16 residues. Losses at the gene ends were 4 bases for V and 4 bases for J; bases not matched to a gene: 7. As DNA, the CDR3 is TGCGCCAGCAGTCCTGATTGGACAGGGGCCACCGGGGAGCTGTTTTTT. Residues: CASSPDWTGATGELFF.

V and J are TRBV4-2 and TRBJ1-2; 12 bases fit TRBD1. The CDR3 runs 16 residues. Germline trimming cut 2 bases from V and 4 bases from J; bases unmatched to any gene: 5. Germline assignment: CDR1 LGHNA and CDR2 YNFKEQ. The chain's CDR3 is CASSQKGQGAAYGYTF. CDR3 sequence (DNA): TGTGCCAGCAGCCAAAAGGGACAGGGGGCCGCCTATGGCTACACCTTC.

The chain recombines TRBV25-1 with TRBJ2-5; 7 bases align to TRBD2. CDR1 is MGHDK, CDR2 SYGVNS, per germline. This CDR3 has 13 amino acids. After removal of 8 bases from V and 4 bases from J, the junction contained 7 bases not matched to a gene. The DNA for the CDR3 is TGTGCCAGCCGGTTGGGGGGGGGAGAGACCCAGTACTTC. As protein: CASRLGGGETQYF.

The rearrangement links TRBV2 to TRBJ1-1; no clear D gene. V lost 8 bases, J lost 1 base, and 5 bases lay in between. CDR1 is SNHLY and CDR2 is FYNNEI in the germline V gene. The CDR3 length is 11 residues. The CDR3 region has the DNA TGTGCCAGCGTACAGAACACTGAAGCTTTCTTT. This translates into CASVQNTEAFF.

The chain recombines TRBV18 with TRBJ1-1, with TRBD1 matching 8 bases. Germline trimming cut 3 bases from V and 7 bases from J; bases unmatched to any gene: 7. Germline CDR1 is KGHSH and CDR2 is LQKENI. The CDR3 contains 14 residues. CDR3 in DNA: TGTGCCAGCTCACCGTTGGGGACAGGCAGTGAAGCTTTCTTT. Translation gives CASSPLGTGSEAFF. Combining the CDR3 with reference TRBV18 and TRBJ1-1 gives the whole variable domain NAGVMQNPRHLVRRRGQEARLRCSPMKGHSHVYWYRQLPEEGLKFMVYLQKENIIDESGMPKERFSAEFPKEGPSILRIQQVVRGDSAAYFCASSPLGTGSEAFFGQGTRLTVV.

The V call is TRBV7-9, the J call TRBJ2-1; the match to TRBD2 covers 8 bases. Germline V gene data show CDR1 as SEHNR and CDR2 as FQNEAQ (reference sequence). V lost 0 bases, J lost 0 bases, and 4 bases stayed unmatched. This CDR3 spans 17 amino acids. CDR3 in amino acids: CASSLAGGRSSYNEQFF. For the CDR3, the DNA is TGTGCCAGCAGCTTAGCGGGCGGGAGGTCCTCCTACAATGAGCAGTTCTTC.

This clone turned up a few times. The chain employs TRBV29-1 and TRBJ1-1; the match to TRBD1 covers 7 bases. V was clipped by 8 bases and J by 1 base; unmatched bases: 4. Germline V lookup: CDR1 SQVTM, CDR2 ANQGSEA. The CDR3 length is 12 residues. CDR3 sequence: CSLRTGNTEAFF. CDR3 DNA: TGCAGCCTCCGGACAGGGAACACTGAAGCTTTCTTT. Variable domain in full (rest from reference TRBV29-1 and TRBJ1-1): SAVISQKPSRDICQRGTSLTIQCQVDSQVTMMFWYRQQPGQSLTLIATANQGSEATYESGFVIDKFPISRPNLTFSTLTVSNMSPEDSSIYLCSLRTGNTEAFFGQGTRLTVV.

The chain employs TRBV9 and TRBJ2-2; no clear D. The length of the CDR3 is 13 residues. Germline V gene lookup returns CDR1 SGDLS and CDR2 YYNGEE. With 0 bases removed from V and 5 bases from J, the gap between germline ends came to 5 bases. CDR3 loop: CASSVGPTGELFF. Written as DNA, the CDR3 is TGTGCCAGCAGCGTAGGGCCGACCGGGGAGCTGTTTTTT.

The gene calls are TRBV6-1 and TRBJ1-5; tentative D call: TRBD1 (6 bases). Germline V gene data show CDR1 as MNHNS and CDR2 as SASEGT. The CDR3 consists of 14 residues. Trimming shortened V by 3 bases and J by 3 bases, and 9 bases separated the two germline ends. The CDR3 DNA reads TGTGCCAGCAGTGAGACAGGCAACAATCAGCCCCAGCATTTT. This encodes CASSETGNNQPQHF.